This TCR beta chain was retrieved from a study of T cell repertoires in cytomegalovirus infection. Turning to the study itself: From public TCR beta signatures came an indication of both CMV infection and matching HLA type. Findings and limits, study-wide: People with CMV and the relevant HLA were identified by cumulative public TCR beta family frequency. Within the response measured ex vivo, HLA-C-restricted CMV-specific TCR beta clonotypes were dominant.

TCRdb re-analysed the reads in MiXCR, keeping a single row per CDR3 protein. The table records about 260,000 distinct CDR3 sequences, around 9% of them present only once. In its sample, this clonotype was seen a few times. Its antigen remains unidentified. Sequenced: PBMCs. The sequence was collected from a human donor in good health (CMV status not recorded). Some clones in this sample may be carry-over from other donors' samples.

The CDR3 here is CASSLGFAGNTIYF. The CDR3 bases are TGTGCCAGCAGCTTAGGATTCGCTGGAAACACCATATATTTT. This sequence joins TRBV7-4 and TRBJ1-3; D gene unclear. The CDR3 consists of 14 residues. Trimming pared 1 base from V and 2 bases from J, leaving 6 bases between. Germline V gives CDR1 SGHVT, CDR2 SQSDAQ.